This passage covers 26 T cell receptor beta chains from one sample sequenced in a study of blood T cell repertoires in COVID-19. The method was immunoSEQ multiplex PCR; TCRdb's version includes in-frame clones alone and lacks a portion of them. The data contain 270,000 or so clones, 85% to 90% of them singletons. The source material was PBMCs or T cells enriched from blood (not recorded which). The receptors originated from a woman under 40 with acute COVID-19.

The chain recombines TRBV28 with TRBJ2-1; a weak D match, TRBD1 (6 bases). This CDR3 comprises 13 residues. Germline CDR1 and CDR2: MDHEN and SYDVKM. V lost 5 bases and J lost 4, with 9 bases in between. CDR3 DNA: TGTGCCAGCAGTCCGGACAGTTACAATGAGCAGTTCTTC. Protein: CASSPDSYNEQFF.

The rearrangement uses TRBV5-5 and TRBJ1-4, with D unclear. CDR1 is SGHKS and CDR2 is YYEKEE in the germline V gene (reference sequence). V was pared by 5 bases and J by 0 bases, with 14 bases between. The CDR3 runs 16 residues. The CDR3 spells CASSPRTGATNEKLFF. The CDR3 DNA sequence: TGTGCCAGCAGTCCTCGGACTGGTGCAACTAATGAAAAACTGTTTTTT. The variable domain in full, completed from reference TRBV5-5 and TRBJ1-4, reads DAGVTQSPTHLIKTRGQQVTLRCSPISGHKSVSWYQQVLGQGPQFIFQYYEKEERGRGNFPDRFSARQFPNYSSELNVNALLLGDSALYLCASSPRTGATNEKLFFGSGTQLSVL.

The chain couples TRBV27 to TRBJ1-2; maybe TRBD1 (6 bases). V lost 1 base, J lost 6 bases, and 9 bases lay in between. The CDR3 is 13 residues long. CDR1 and CDR2 from the germline V gene are MNHEY and SMNVEV (reference sequence). CDR3 residues: CASSLFQGNGYTF. The DNA for the CDR3 is TGTGCCAGCAGTTTATTTCAGGGGAATGGCTACACCTTC.

The rearrangement uses TRBV19 and TRBJ2-2, with 13 positions matching TRBD2. CDR1 and CDR2 from the germline V gene are LNHDA and SQIVND (reference sequence). The CDR3 extends over 17 amino acids. J gave up 3 bases and V 4 bases, and 5 bases lay outside the gene matches. The CDR3 DNA sequence: TGTGCCAGTAGTAGAGGACTAGCGGGAGTCGACACCGGGGAGCTGTTTTTT. It specifies CASSRGLAGVDTGELFF. The whole variable domain, filled in from reference TRBV19 and TRBJ2-2, reads DGGITQSPKYLFRKEGQNVTLSCEQNLNHDAMYWYRQDPGQGLRLIYYSQIVNDFQKGDIAEGYSVSREKKESFPLTVTSAQKNPTAFYLCASSRGLAGVDTGELFFGEGSRLTVL.

The chain is built from TRBV19 and TRBJ2-3; no reliable D call. This CDR3 comprises 12 residues. Trimming removed 5 bases at V and 6 bases at J, with 9 bases between. Germline CDR1 LNHDA, CDR2 SQIVND (reference sequence). The CDR3 spells CASSPQADTQYF. CDR3 in DNA: TGTGCCAGTAGTCCTCAAGCGGATACGCAGTATTTT.

V and J are TRBV18 and TRBJ2-2; TRBD2 matches at 10 bases. The J segment lost 3 bases and the V segment lost 2 bases, leaving 6 bases of the junction unmatched. CDR1 and CDR2 (germline): KGHSH, LQKENI. This CDR3 comprises 17 residues. The CDR3 loop is CASSPNPLAGDTGELFF. The CDR3 bases are TGTGCCAGCTCACCAAACCCTCTAGCGGGAGACACCGGGGAGCTGTTTTTT.

The V gene is TRBV29-1, the J gene TRBJ2-4; 7 nucleotides match TRBD2. This CDR3 comprises 17 residues. Germline loops: CDR1 SQVTM, CDR2 ANQGSEA. The junction had 18 bases not matched to a gene; V was cut back by 4 bases and J by 6 bases. This chain's CDR3 is CSVGSSGGSGLGNIQYF. In nucleotides, the CDR3 is TGCAGCGTTGGTTCAAGTGGCGGGAGCGGGTTGGGAAACATTCAGTACTTC. Full variable domain (outside the CDR3, taken from reference TRBV29-1 and TRBJ2-4): SAVISQKPSRDICQRGTSLTIQCQVDSQVTMMFWYRQQPGQSLTLIATANQGSEATYESGFVIDKFPISRPNLTFSTLTVSNMSPEDSSIYLCSVGSSGGSGLGNIQYFGAGTRLSVL.

This clone was counted once. J is TRBJ1-2 and V is TRBV3-1 (or the pseudogene TRBV3-2); 11 bases match TRBD1. V trimming: 0 bases; J trimming: 5 bases; junction bases outside the gene matches: 2. This CDR3 contains 15 residues. The V gene's germline CDR1 is LGHDT and CDR2 YNNKEL (reference sequence). The CDR3 DNA reads as TGTGCCAGCAGCCAAGATCGGGACAGGGGGTATGGCTACACCTTC. Amino acid sequence: CASSQDRDRGYGYTF.

The chain is built from TRBV27 and TRBJ2-2, with 11 positions matching TRBD2. The CDR3 spans 16 residues. V shed 6 bases and J 2 bases; nucleotides not matched to a gene: 5. Looked up from germline, CDR1 is MNHEY and CDR2 is SMNVEV (reference sequence). Here the CDR3 DNA reads TGTGCCAGCAGATCCGGGACTAGCGGAAACACCGGGGAGCTGTTTTTT. This translates into CASRSGTSGNTGELFF.

The rearrangement joins TRBV19 to TRBJ2-2; TRBD1 aligns across 9 bases. The CDR3 runs 15 residues. Germline V gives CDR1 LNHDA, CDR2 SQIVND (reference sequence). Trimming removed 5 bases from V and 5 bases from J; junction bases left unmatched: 6. CDR3 protein: CASSSTGGYTGELFF. The CDR3, as DNA: TGTGCCAGTAGTTCTACAGGGGGCTATACCGGGGAGCTGTTTTTT.

The chain has TRBV6-5 and TRBJ2-7, with 11 bases fitting TRBD2. The J segment lost 3 bases and the V segment lost 10 bases, leaving 5 bases of the junction unmatched. CDR3 length equals 13 residues. Germline V gives CDR1 MNHEY, CDR2 SVGAGI. Here the CDR3 DNA reads TGTGCCACCCTTCTAGCGGGAGGCTACGAGCAGTACTTC. Protein product: CATLLAGGYEQYF.

This clone came up a few times. This chain joins TRBV5-4 and TRBJ1-3, with D tentatively TRBD1 (5 bases). Germline CDR1 and CDR2: SGHNT and YYREEE (reference sequence). V was pared by 4 bases and J by 2 bases, with 16 bases between. The CDR3 sequence is 16 residues long. CDR3 loop: CASSPEDRSAGNTIYF. As DNA, the CDR3 is TGTGCCAGCAGCCCCGAAGACAGAAGCGCTGGAAACACCATATATTTT.

The J gene is TRBJ1-5, the V gene TRBV15; D is unresolved. The V gene's germline CDR1 is LNHNV and CDR2 YYDKDF (reference sequence). Trimming took off 0 bases at V and 5 bases at J, with 11 bases between the two ends. The CDR3 covers 15 residues. This CDR3 is CATSRDMAEYQPQHF. The CDR3 nucleotides read TGTGCCACCAGCAGAGATATGGCGGAGTATCAGCCCCAGCATTTT.

This clone was seen only a few times. The chain is built from TRBV28 and TRBJ1-1; D possibly corresponds to TRBD1 (6 bases). Per the germline V gene, CDR1 is MDHEN and CDR2 is SYDVKM. V was trimmed by 5 bases and J by 2 bases, leaving 12 bases between them. CDR3 length equals 14 residues. The CDR3 sequence: CASSLGQINTEAFF. CDR3 coding DNA: TGTGCCAGCAGTCTAGGACAGATCAACACTGAAGCTTTCTTT. Filled out from reference TRBV28 and TRBJ1-1, the complete variable domain reads DVKVTQSSRYLVKRTGEKVFLECVQDMDHENMFWYRQDPGLGLRLIYFSYDVKMKEKGDIPEGYSVSREKKERFSLILESASTNQTSMYLCASSLGQINTEAFFGQGTRLTVV.

The rearrangement uses TRBV27 and TRBJ1-2, with 7 bases lining up with TRBD1. CDR1 is MNHEY and CDR2 is SMNVEV in the germline V gene (reference sequence). The CDR3 has 15 amino acids. V shed 6 bases, J shed 2 bases, and the junction held 9 bases outside the gene matches. The CDR3 protein is CASRGQPPSNYGYTF. CDR3 DNA: TGTGCCAGCAGGGGACAGCCTCCTTCCAACTATGGCTACACCTTC.

Remarks on this clone: Relative to the germline gene, one junction end is altered; a read error may explain this. The genes are TRBV4-1 and TRBJ2-3, with 9 bases lining up with TRBD2. CDR3 length: 15 residues. Germline values: CDR1 MGHRA, CDR2 YSYEKL. The CDR3 sequence is CASTQIAGVTDTQYF. The CDR3 region has the DNA TGCGCCAGCACCCAAATAGCGGGAGTAACAGATACGCAGTATTTT.

This chain links TRBV9 with TRBJ2-1; 11 bases align to TRBD2. The germline V gene has CDR1 SGDLS and CDR2 YYNGEE. This CDR3 is 16 amino acids long. With V trimmed by 3 bases and J by 8 bases, 10 bases remained unmatched. In DNA, the CDR3 is TGTGCCAGCAGCGCAACATCTAGCGGGAGGTTCCATGAGCAGTTCTTC. The encoded protein is CASSATSSGRFHEQFF.

The chain has TRBV7-2 and TRBJ2-7; TRBD2 matches 8 bases. The J segment lost 3 bases and the V segment lost 4 bases, leaving 11 bases of the junction unmatched. In germline, CDR1 is SGHTA, CDR2 FQGNSA. This CDR3 contains 16 residues. CDR3 bases: TGTGCCAGCAGCTACCGATCGCCGGGACTAGGCTACGAGCAGTACTTC. It is translated as CASSYRSPGLGYEQYF.

In its sample, this clone was seen once. V and J are TRBV7-2 and TRBJ2-1; TRBD2 agrees at 9 bases. The germline gives CDR1 SGHTA, CDR2 FQGNSA. The CDR3 runs 15 residues. V lost 5 bases to trimming and J lost 7 bases; unmatched junction nucleotides: 9. CDR3 sequence: CASSPRLAEGNEQFF. DNA of the CDR3: TGTGCCAGCAGCCCCCGACTAGCGGAGGGAAATGAGCAGTTCTTC.

CDR3: CASSPGLAGGDTQYF. In DNA form, the CDR3 reads TGTGCCAGCAGCCCGGGACTAGCGGGAGGAGATACGCAGTATTTT. The V and J genes are TRBV6-5 and TRBJ2-3, with 15 bases aligning to TRBD2. Germline-derived CDR1 and CDR2 are MNHEY and SVGAGI. J was trimmed by 5 bases and V by 6 bases; bases with no gene match: 3. The CDR3 has 15 residues.

The V gene is TRBV2, the J gene TRBJ1-1; no firm D call. The CDR3 contains 9 residues. Germline values: CDR1 SNHLY, CDR2 FYNNEI. V dropped 9 bases and J dropped 5 bases, with 4 bases sitting between them. The CDR3 DNA sequence: TGTGCCAGTCATACTGAAGCTTTCTTT. It is translated as CASHTEAFF.

The genes are TRBV5-8 and TRBJ2-1, with 10 bases identical to TRBD2. Germline V gives CDR1 SGHTS, CDR2 YDEGEE. V was pared by 4 bases and J by 5 bases, with 9 bases of the junction left unmatched. The CDR3 is 16 residues long. Here the CDR3 reads CASSPRLAGYNNEQFF. CDR3 bases: TGTGCCAGCAGCCCTCGACTAGCGGGTTATAACAATGAGCAGTTCTTC.

The CDR3 nucleotides read TGTGCCAGCAGTGACGGGGAGACCCCGAACACCGGGGAGCTGTTTTTT. It specifies CASSDGETPNTGELFF. This chain connects TRBV2 to TRBJ2-2, with D possibly being TRBD2 (5 bases). V shed 3 bases and J shed 0 bases, with 11 bases lying between them. This CDR3 contains 16 residues. Germline V gene sequence: CDR1 SNHLY, CDR2 FYNNEI. Full variable domain (missing parts from reference TRBV2 and TRBJ2-2): EPEVTQTPSHQVTQMGQEVILRCVPISNHLYFYWYRQILGQKVEFLVSFYNNEISEKSEIFDDQFSVERPDGSNFTLKIRSTKLEDSAMYFCASSDGETPNTGELFFGEGSRLTVL.

With respect to this clone: This CDR3 is also generated by other DNA sequences in the sample. The chain carries TRBV4-1 and TRBJ2-7; D not certain. This CDR3 is 14 amino acids long. The germline V gene encodes CDR1 MGHRA and CDR2 YSYEKL. V was pared by 0 bases and J by 0 bases, with 6 bases between. Here the CDR3 reads CASSQDKSSYEQYF. CDR3 nucleotide sequence: TGCGCCAGCAGCCAAGATAAGAGCTCCTACGAGCAGTACTTC.

The rearrangement uses TRBV9 and TRBJ2-3, with 7 positions matching TRBD2. This CDR3 contains 15 residues. Germline CDR1 is SGDLS and CDR2 is YYNGEE. With 0 bases clipped from V and 3 bases from J, the junction kept 4 bases outside the gene matches. For the CDR3, the DNA is TGTGCCAGCAGCGTAGAAGGAGCGGGGACAGATACGCAGTATTTT. Translated, it gives CASSVEGAGTDTQYF.

J is TRBJ1-1 and V is TRBV5-5; D gene unclear. Germline V CDR1 and CDR2: SGHKS, YYEKEE (reference sequence). The V and J ends lost 4 bases and 6 bases respectively, with 10 bases between them. The CDR3 loop spans 12 amino acids. Here the CDR3 DNA reads TGTGCCAGCAGCCCAGGCCTGGCTGAAGCTTTCTTT. Its protein is CASSPGLAEAFF.